The entry below describes one TCR beta chain. V shed 3 bases, J shed 4 bases, and the junction held 3 bases outside the gene matches. This CDR3 is built from 14 residues. Germline V gives CDR1 SGDLS, CDR2 YYNGEE. After extraction with the RNeasy kit, roughly 0.45 to 1 ug of the RNA was reverse transcribed using random hexamers. TCR beta CDR3 was amplified by immunoSEQ multiplex PCR. This amplification extended across 54 Vbeta and 13 Jbeta segments. MiXCR, run by TCRdb on the immunoSEQ multiplex PCR reads, gives a single entry per CDR3 protein. The sample holds fewer than 250,000 distinct CDR3 sequences, around nine tenths seen once. The sample originates from a study of CD8 T cells in Susac syndrome. The multiple sclerosis controls were treatment-naive patients affected by stable or active relapsing-remitting disease. Bulk CD8+ and CD4+ cells came from magnetic negative isolation; CD8+ TEMRA by FACS.

The genes are TRBV9 and TRBJ1-3; 8 bases are shared with TRBD1. The source of this sequence is a human donor with multiple sclerosis. The sample comprised CD8+ T cells from PBMCs. The chain's CDR3 is CASSAGTGGNTIYF. The CDR3, as DNA: TGTGCCAGCAGCGCCGGGACAGGCGGAAACACCATATATTTT.